These T cell receptor beta chains were read from a single sample in a study of shared clonotypes between healthy human individuals. Sequencing used immunoSEQ multiplex PCR; TCRdb keeps in-frame clones, though not all of them. The sample has 1.5 million to 2.5 million clones, 85% to 95% seen once. Sample: naive CD8+ T cells sorted from blood. The receptor source for this set is a man between 18 and 29 years old in good health. The CDR3 runs from the conserved cysteine through the conserved F or W. A D gene is named only where the DNA matches it firmly. Not all rows give a size; the values are once, few, many and, for expanded clones, a class.

j_gene,d_gene,v_gene,abundance,CDR3nt,CDR3aa
TRBJ2-1,NA,TRBV9,NA,TGTGCCAGCAGCCCACTAAACGATGAGCAGTTCTTC,CASSPLNDEQFF
TRBJ2-1,NA,TRBV6-1,once,TGTGCCAGCAGTGAAGCGGGCGCCGACTCCTACAATGAGCAGTTCTTC,CASSEAGADSYNEQFF
TRBJ2-6,NA,TRBV4-2,NA,TGTGCCAGCAGCGCGACGTCTGGGGCCAACGTCCTGACTTTC,CASSATSGANVLTF
TRBJ2-7,NA,TRBV4-3,NA,TGCGCCAGCAGCCAAGACCGGGGCCTAAACGGGGGCGAGCAGTACTTC,CASSQDRGLNGGEQYF
TRBJ2-7,TRBD1,TRBV13,once,TGTGCCAGCAGCTTAACAGGGGTATACGAGCAGTACTTC,CASSLTGVYEQYF
TRBJ2-4,NA,TRBV5-5,NA,TGTGCCAGCAGCTTGGTTGCGGGGAAAGGGGCCAAAAACATTCAGTACTTC,CASSLVAGKGAKNIQYF
TRBJ2-7,NA,TRBV4-3,once,TGCGCCAGCAGCCCGGGGACGGTGAACTACGAGCAGTACTTC,CASSPGTVNYEQYF
TRBJ1-1,NA,TRBV2,NA,TGTGCCAGCAGGGATACCGGGACCAACACTGAAGCTTTCTTT,CASRDTGTNTEAFF
TRBJ2-1,TRBD2,TRBV10-2,NA,TGCGCCAGCAGTGAATCTAGCGGGGGCTACAATGAGCAGTTCTTC,CASSESSGGYNEQFF
TRBJ1-3,TRBD1,TRBV7-7,NA,TGTGCTAGCAGTCCGGACAGGAACTCTGGAAACACCATATATTTT,CASSPDRNSGNTIYF
TRBJ2-7,NA,TRBV6-1,NA,TGTGCCAGCAGTGACAGCAGCCTTCCCTACGAGCAGTACTTC,CASSDSSLPYEQYF
TRBJ2-1,NA,TRBV6-1,NA,TGTGCCAGCAGTGGCGGCGGGCTATCCCCCTACAATGAGCAGTTCTTC,CASSGGGLSPYNEQFF
TRBJ1-2,NA,TRBV5-1,once,TGCGCCAGCAGCTTGGCCCCAGAACTCTATGGCTACACCTTC,CASSLAPELYGYTF
TRBJ2-5,TRBD1,TRBV6-6,NA,TGTGCCAGCAGTTACTTCCTAGGACAGGGTTTGGAGACCCAGTACTTC,CASSYFLGQGLETQYF
TRBJ1-1,NA,TRBV5-1,NA,TGCGCCAGCAGTCAGGGTTCGGGGAACACTGAAGCTTTCTTT,CASSQGSGNTEAFF
TRBJ2-7,NA,TRBV5-4,once,TGTGCCAGCAGCTTGGGTGGGTTGGACGAGCAGTACTTC,CASSLGGLDEQYF
TRBJ2-1,TRBD2,TRBV29-1,once,TGCAGCGTTGAAGTCGGTAGCGGGGGGTACAATGAGCAGTTCTTC,CSVEVGSGGYNEQFF
TRBJ2-7,NA,TRBV6-5,NA,TGTGCCAGCAGTACCCCCGGGGCCTCCTACGAGCAGTACTTC,CASSTPGASYEQYF
TRBJ2-1,NA,TRBV4-1,NA,TGCGCCAGCAGCCAAGTCCAGGGGTTTGTCAATGAGCAGTTCTTC,CASSQVQGFVNEQFF
TRBJ2-5,TRBD1,TRBV7-9,once,TGTGCCAGCAGCCCGAGGGACAGGGGGGGCGAGACCCAGTACTTC,CASSPRDRGGETQYF